This T cell receptor (beta chain) was recorded in a study of neurological immune-mediated disorders. TCRdb called the 5' RACE reads again in MiXCR, with one record for every CDR3 protein. Of 78,000 or so distinct CDR3 sequences in the sample, less than 5.5% are singletons; the top ten hold less than 2.5%. Study results and caveats: It was the repertoires of 18 of 34 multiple sclerosis patients that phylogenetic grouping placed in one related-CDR3 cluster, which is a possible signature.

This clonotype was observed at least ten times. As yet, its antigen is unknown. The junction had 6 bases not matched to a gene; V was cut back by 4 bases and J by 4 bases. Germline CDR1 is SGHRS and CDR2 is YFSETQ. The CDR3 covers 14 residues. The specimen sequenced was PBMCs. This chain uses TRBV5-1 with TRBJ2-5, with TRBD2 matching over 8 bases. The sequence was collected from a woman aged 25-40 years with multiple sclerosis. CDR3: CASSRGGGRETQYF. The CDR3 DNA is TGCGCCAGCAGCCGCGGCGGGGGGCGAGAGACCCAGTACTTC.